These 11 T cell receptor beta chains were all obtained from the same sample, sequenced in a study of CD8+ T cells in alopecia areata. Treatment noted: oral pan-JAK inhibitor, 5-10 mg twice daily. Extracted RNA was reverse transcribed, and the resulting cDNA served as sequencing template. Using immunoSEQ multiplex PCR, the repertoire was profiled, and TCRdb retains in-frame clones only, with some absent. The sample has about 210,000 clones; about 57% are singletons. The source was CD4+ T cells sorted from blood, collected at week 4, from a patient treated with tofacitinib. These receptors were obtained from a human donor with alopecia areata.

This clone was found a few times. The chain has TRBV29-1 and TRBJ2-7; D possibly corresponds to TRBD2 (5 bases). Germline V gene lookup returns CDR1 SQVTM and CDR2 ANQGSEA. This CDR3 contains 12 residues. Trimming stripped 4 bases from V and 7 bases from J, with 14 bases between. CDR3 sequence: CSVGPAPGEQYF. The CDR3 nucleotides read TGCAGCGTTGGACCCGCCCCGGGAGAGCAGTACTTC.

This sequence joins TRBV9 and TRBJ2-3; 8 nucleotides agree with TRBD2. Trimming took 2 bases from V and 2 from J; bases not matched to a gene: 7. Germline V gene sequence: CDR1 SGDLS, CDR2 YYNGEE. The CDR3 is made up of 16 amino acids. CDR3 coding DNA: TGTGCCAGCAGCGTCCAAGCGGGGGACTTCACAGATACGCAGTATTTT. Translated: CASSVQAGDFTDTQYF.

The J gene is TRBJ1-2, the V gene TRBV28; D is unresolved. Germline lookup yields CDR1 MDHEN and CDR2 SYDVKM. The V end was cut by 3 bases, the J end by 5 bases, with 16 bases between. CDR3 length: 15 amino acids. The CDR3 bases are TGTGCCAGCAGTTTCGGTGGAATAGAGGAATATGGCTACACCTTC. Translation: CASSFGGIEEYGYTF.

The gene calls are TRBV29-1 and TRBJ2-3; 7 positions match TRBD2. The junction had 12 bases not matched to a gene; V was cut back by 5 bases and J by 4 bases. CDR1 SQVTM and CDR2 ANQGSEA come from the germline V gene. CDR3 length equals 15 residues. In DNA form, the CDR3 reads TGCAGCGTTAGGTCCGGGACTACCAGGGCAGATACGCAGTATTTT. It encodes CSVRSGTTRADTQYF.

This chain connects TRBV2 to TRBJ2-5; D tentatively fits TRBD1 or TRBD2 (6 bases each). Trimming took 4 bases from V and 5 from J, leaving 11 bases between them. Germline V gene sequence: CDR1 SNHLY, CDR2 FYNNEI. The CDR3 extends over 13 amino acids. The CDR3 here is CASSVGGRETQYF. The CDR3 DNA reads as TGTGCCAGCAGTGTGGGGGGCCGGGAGACCCAGTACTTC.

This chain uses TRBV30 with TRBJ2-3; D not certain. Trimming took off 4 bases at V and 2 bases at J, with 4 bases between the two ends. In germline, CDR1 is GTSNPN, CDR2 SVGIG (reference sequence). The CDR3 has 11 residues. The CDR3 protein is CAWTDTDTQYF. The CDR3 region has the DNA TGTGCCTGGACAGACACAGATACGCAGTATTTT.

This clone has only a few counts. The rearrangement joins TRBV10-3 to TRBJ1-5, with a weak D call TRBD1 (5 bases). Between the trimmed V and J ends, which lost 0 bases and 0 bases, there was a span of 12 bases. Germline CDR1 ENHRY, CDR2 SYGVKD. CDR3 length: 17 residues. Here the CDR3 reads CAISESKGPLSNQPQHF. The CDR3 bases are TGTGCCATCAGTGAGTCGAAGGGACCACTTAGCAATCAGCCCCAGCATTTT.

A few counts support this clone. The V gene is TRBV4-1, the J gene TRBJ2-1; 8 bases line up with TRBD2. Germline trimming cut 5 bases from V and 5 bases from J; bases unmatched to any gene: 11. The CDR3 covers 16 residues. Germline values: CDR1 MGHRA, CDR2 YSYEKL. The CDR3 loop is CASSRNPGLVDNEQFF. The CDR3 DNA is TGCGCCAGCAGCAGAAATCCGGGACTAGTGGACAATGAGCAGTTCTTC.

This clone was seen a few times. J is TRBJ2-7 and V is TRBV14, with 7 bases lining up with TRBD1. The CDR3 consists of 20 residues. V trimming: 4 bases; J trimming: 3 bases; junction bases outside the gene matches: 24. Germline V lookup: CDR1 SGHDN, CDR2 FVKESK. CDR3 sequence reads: CASSLGWGWSGIGTVYEQYF. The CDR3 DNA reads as TGTGCCAGCAGCCTTGGCTGGGGTTGGTCAGGAATCGGGACAGTCTACGAGCAGTACTTC.

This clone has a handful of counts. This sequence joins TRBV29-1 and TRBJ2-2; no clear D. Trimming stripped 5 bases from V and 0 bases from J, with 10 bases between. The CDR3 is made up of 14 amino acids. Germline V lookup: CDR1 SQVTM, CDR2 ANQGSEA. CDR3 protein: CSVTDGTNTGELFF. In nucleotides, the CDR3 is TGCAGCGTTACAGACGGAACGAACACCGGGGAGCTGTTTTTT.

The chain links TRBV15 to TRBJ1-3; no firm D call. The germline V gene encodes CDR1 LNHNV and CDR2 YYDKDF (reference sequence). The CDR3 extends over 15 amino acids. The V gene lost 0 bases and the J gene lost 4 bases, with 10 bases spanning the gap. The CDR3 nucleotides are TGTGCCACCAGCAGAGATAGGTTTTCCGGAAACACCATATATTTT. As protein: CATSRDRFSGNTIYF.